Below are 32 T cell receptor beta chains sequenced from a single sample in a study of cytomegalovirus exposure and HLA in healthy donors. The PCR employed 60 Vbeta primers together with 13 Jbeta primers. This table comes from immunoSEQ multiplex PCR, and its TCRdb copy is limited to in-frame clones, with some not included. Among approximately 170,000 clones listed, around 80% were seen once. The sample consisted of PBMCs. Receptor source: a woman aged 45 to 65 in good health and CMV-seronegative.

The chain combines TRBV7-3 with TRBJ2-3; 7 nucleotides agree with TRBD1. Trimming removed 5 bases from V and 4 bases from J; junction bases left unmatched: 6. The CDR3 runs to 14 residues. CDR1 and CDR2 (germline): SGHTA, FQGTGA. Here the CDR3 DNA reads TGTGCCAGCAGCATGACAGGGTCCGCAGATACGCAGTATTTT. Its protein product is CASSMTGSADTQYF.

J is TRBJ1-5 and V is TRBV12-1; the table's D gene call, TRBD1, was not cross checked with the DNA. TRBV12-1 is marked as a pseudogene. CDR3 length: 19 amino acids. CDR3 sequence reads: CASSDSGTGVVRGNQPQHF. For the CDR3, the DNA is TGTGCCAGCAGCGATTCCGGGACAGGGGTCGTAAGGGGCAATCAGCCCCAGCATTTT.

The V and J genes are TRBV21-1 and TRBJ2-3; the table's D call, TRBD1, has no DNA check behind it. TRBV21-1 represents a pseudogene. This CDR3 comprises 18 residues. The chain's CDR3 is CASSNIHPQGNSTDTQYF. For the CDR3, the DNA is TGTGCCAGCAGCAATATCCACCCACAGGGGAATAGCACAGATACGCAGTATTTT.

This chain uses TRBV30 with TRBJ1-1, with TRBD1 as a possible D gene (6 bases). Germline CDR1 is GTSNPN and CDR2 is SVGIG (reference sequence). V was clipped by 1 base and J by 7 bases, with 10 bases between them. The CDR3 consists of 12 residues. CDR3 residues: CAWSGEQGEAFF. The CDR3 DNA reads TGTGCCTGGAGTGGAGAACAGGGTGAAGCTTTCTTT.

The gene calls are TRBV2 and TRBJ2-1, with 9 bases that match TRBD1. Germline V gene lookup returns CDR1 SNHLY and CDR2 FYNNEI. After removal of 2 bases from V and 5 bases from J, the junction contained 7 bases not matched to a gene. CDR3 size: 16 residues. CDR3 nucleotide sequence: TGTGCCAGCAGTGAAACCTCCGGGACAGGGAACAATGAGCAGTTCTTC. This translates into CASSETSGTGNNEQFF.

This chain connects TRBV18 to TRBJ1-5; D not resolved. The CDR3 length is 16 residues. Trimming removed 1 base from V and 3 bases from J, with 13 bases in between. CDR1 and CDR2 from the germline V gene are KGHSH and LQKENI. CDR3 sequence (DNA): TGTGCCAGCTCACCACGGGTTTCAGGATTCAATCAGCCCCAGCATTTT. Translating gives CASSPRVSGFNQPQHF.

The chain combines TRBV19 with TRBJ1-4; 9 bases align to TRBD1. Trimming at V came to 7 bases and at J to 8 bases, leaving 11 bases not matched to a gene. Germline CDR1 reads LNHDA; CDR2 reads SQIVND (reference sequence). The CDR3 is 15 amino acids. CDR3 region: CASNTFSDRGEKLFF. CDR3 DNA sequence: TGTGCCAGTAATACTTTTTCCGACAGGGGGGAAAAACTGTTTTTT.

DNA of the CDR3: TGTGCCAGCAGCCTGGCGGGACTAGCGGGGGGGGAGACCCAGTACTTC. Amino acids: CASSLAGLAGGETQYF. The V call is TRBV7-9, the J call TRBJ2-5, with 16 bases that match TRBD2. CDR3 length: 16 amino acids. In germline, CDR1 is SEHNR, CDR2 FQNEAQ (reference sequence). V gave up 5 bases and J gave up 5 bases; unmatched junction bases: 5.

The CDR3 DNA reads as TGTGCCAGCAGCGACAGGGGGGTTAACTATGGCTACACCTTC. Translation: CASSDRGVNYGYTF. The rearrangement uses TRBV7-2 and TRBJ1-2, with TRBD1 matching over 9 bases. The germline V gene has CDR1 SGHTA and CDR2 FQGNSA. The V and J ends lost 5 bases and 1 base, in that order; junction bases with no gene match: 2. CDR3 size: 14 residues. The variable domain in full, completed from reference TRBV7-2 and TRBJ1-2, reads GAGVSQSPSNKVTEKGKDVELRCDPISGHTALYWYRQSLGQGLEFLIYFQGNSAPDKSGLPSDRFSAERTGGSVSTLTIQRTQQEDSAVYLCASSDRGVNYGYTFGSGTRLTVV.

The chain employs TRBV19 and TRBJ2-5; no reliable D call. The DNA end lines up better with TRBJ2-7; the J call may be wrong. The CDR3 is 14 amino acids. Germline CDR1 reads LNHDA; CDR2 reads SQIVND (reference sequence). The CDR3, as DNA: TGTGCCAGTAGAGACCCTGGCGGATCCTACGAGCAGTACTTC. This sequence encodes CASRDPGGSYEQYF.

This clone has a handful of counts. The J gene is TRBJ2-1, the V gene TRBV5-1, with 9 bases fitting TRBD1. The CDR3 has 15 amino acids. The V and J ends lost 1 base and 8 bases, in that order; junction bases with no gene match: 7. Germline V gives CDR1 SGHRS, CDR2 YFSETQ. CDR3 protein: CASSLKDRGVHEQFF. As DNA, the CDR3 is TGCGCCAGCAGCTTGAAGGACAGGGGTGTACATGAGCAGTTCTTC. Full variable domain (rest looked up from reference TRBV5-1 and TRBJ2-1): KAGVTQTPRYLIKTRGQQVTLSCSPISGHRSVSWYQQTPGQGLQFLFEYFSETQRNKGNFPGRFSGRQFSNSRSEMNVSTLELGDSALYLCASSLKDRGVHEQFFGPGTRLTVL.

The rearrangement uses TRBV6-1 and TRBJ2-2; D possibly corresponds to TRBD1 (5 bases). The CDR3 runs to 14 residues. Trimming removed 8 bases from V and 2 bases from J, with 12 bases in between. The germline V gene encodes CDR1 MNHNS and CDR2 SASEGT. The CDR3 coding sequence is TGTGCCAGCCTACGACAGCTTAACACCGGGGAGCTGTTTTTT. This encodes CASLRQLNTGELFF.

This clone was seen a handful of times. This sequence joins TRBV2 and TRBJ1-5; 8 bases are shared with TRBD1. The germline gives CDR1 SNHLY, CDR2 FYNNEI. Trimming took 6 bases from V and 0 from J; bases not matched to a gene: 4. This CDR3 comprises 15 residues. The CDR3 loop is CASRTGTGSNQPQHF. CDR3 DNA: TGTGCCAGCAGGACCGGGACAGGTAGCAATCAGCCCCAGCATTTT.

This chain connects TRBV6-4 to TRBJ2-7; tentative D call: TRBD2 (5 bases). Trimming took off 3 bases at V and 1 base at J, with 13 bases between the two ends. This CDR3 is built from 15 residues. Germline V lookup: CDR1 MRHNA, CDR2 SNTAGT. CDR3 DNA sequence: TGTGCCAGCAGTGAAGGACTGGGGAGATCCTACGAGCAGTACTTC. Translated: CASSEGLGRSYEQYF.

This clone is labeled as medium-sized (0.01 to 0.1%). The chain couples TRBV28 to TRBJ1-1, with D uncertain. CDR3 length equals 14 residues. The V end was cut by 5 bases, the J end by 1 base, with 11 bases between. The germline V gene has CDR1 MDHEN and CDR2 SYDVKM. DNA of the CDR3: TGTGCCAGCAGTCCGAGCGACGGGAACACTGAAGCTTTCTTT. This encodes CASSPSDGNTEAFF.

The chain couples TRBV19 to TRBJ1-2, with 7 bases that match TRBD1. The CDR3 sequence is 13 residues long. Germline V gene sequence: CDR1 LNHDA, CDR2 SQIVND (reference sequence). V lost 4 bases and J lost 3; bases outside the gene matches: 2. CDR3 loop: CASSTDRDYGYTF. CDR3 bases: TGTGCCAGTAGTACAGACAGGGACTATGGCTACACCTTC.

This chain uses TRBV19 with TRBJ2-7, with 7 bases aligning to TRBD2. From germline, CDR1 is LNHDA and CDR2 SQIVND (reference sequence). This CDR3 region has 14 residues. The V segment lost 4 bases and the J segment 0 bases; nucleotides outside the gene matches: 3. In DNA form, the CDR3 reads TGTGCCAGTAGTACGGAGCGGGACTCCTACGAGCAGTACTTC. Protein product: CASSTERDSYEQYF.

V usage is TRBV28 and J usage is TRBJ2-5; possibly TRBD1 for D (6 bases). The CDR3 is 17 amino acids. In germline, CDR1 is MDHEN, CDR2 SYDVKM. Deletions cut 5 bases from V and 1 base from J, with 20 bases between. The CDR3 DNA follows: TGTGCCAGCAGTCCGGAAACAGGGATTTGGACCCAAGAGACCCAGTACTTC. It codes for CASSPETGIWTQETQYF.

This rearrangement joins TRBV5-6 to TRBJ2-4; TRBD2 aligns across 10 bases. The J segment lost 8 bases and the V segment lost 1 base, leaving 12 bases of the junction unmatched. The CDR3 covers 17 residues. The germline CDR1 and CDR2 sequences are SGHDT and YYEEEE. The CDR3 spells CASSLMSSGSNGDIQYF. Here the CDR3 DNA reads TGTGCCAGCAGCTTGATGTCTAGCGGGAGTAACGGAGACATTCAGTACTTC.

This clone was counted a single time. The gene calls are TRBV2 and TRBJ2-3, with TRBD1 as a possible D gene (5 bases). This CDR3 has 15 amino acids. Germline values: CDR1 SNHLY, CDR2 FYNNEI. V was shortened by 3 bases and J by 2 bases, with 12 bases between the two germline ends. The CDR3 DNA reads as TGTGCCAGCAGTGATCAGGCAGGGAACACAGATACGCAGTATTTT. Its translation is CASSDQAGNTDTQYF. Combining the CDR3 with reference TRBV2 and TRBJ2-3 gives the whole variable domain EPEVTQTPSHQVTQMGQEVILRCVPISNHLYFYWYRQILGQKVEFLVSFYNNEISEKSEIFDDQFSVERPDGSNFTLKIRSTKLEDSAMYFCASSDQAGNTDTQYFGPGTRLTVL.

The chain employs TRBV7-2 and TRBJ2-5, with 7 bases matching TRBD2. The J call may be faulty, since TRBJ2-7 better matches the DNA end. This CDR3 is 14 amino acids long. The V gene's germline CDR1 is SGHTA and CDR2 FQGNSA. CDR3: CASSLDRGDYEQYF. The CDR3 DNA follows: TGTGCCAGCAGCTTAGATCGGGGGGACTACGAGCAGTACTTC.

The V and J genes are TRBV18 and TRBJ2-3; a possible D gene is TRBD2 (5 bases). V lost 2 bases, J lost 6 bases, and 12 bases lay in between. Germline V gene lookup returns CDR1 KGHSH and CDR2 LQKENI. CDR3 length equals 14 residues. Written as DNA, the CDR3 is TGTGCCAGCTCACCAAAGGCTAGCAGGGATACGCAGTATTTT. Amino acid sequence: CASSPKASRDTQYF.

This clone was recorded a few times. This chain links TRBV4-3 with TRBJ2-1; 11 positions agree with TRBD1. V shed 0 bases, J shed 6 bases, and the junction held 4 bases outside the gene matches. Germline V gene lookup returns CDR1 LGHNA and CDR2 YSLEER. The CDR3 runs to 16 residues. In DNA form, the CDR3 reads TGCGCCAGCAGCCAAGATGAGGGGACAGGGGGCAATGAGCAGTTCTTC. Translation gives CASSQDEGTGGNEQFF.

This clone was seen more than once but under ten times. The chain has TRBV10-3 and TRBJ1-2; D unclear. Germline V lookup: CDR1 ENHRY, CDR2 SYGVKD. Trimming pared 0 bases from V and 2 bases from J, leaving 16 bases between. This CDR3 is built from 17 residues. The CDR3 is CAISESRGRGSNYGYTF. The CDR3 DNA reads as TGTGCCATCAGTGAGTCGAGAGGGCGAGGGTCCAACTATGGCTACACCTTC.

The chain uses TRBV7-2 and TRBJ2-3, with 11 positions matching TRBD2. The CDR3 contains 16 residues. From germline, CDR1 is SGHTA and CDR2 FQGNSA. The junction had 8 bases not matched to a gene; V was cut back by 5 bases and J by 4 bases. CDR3 in amino acids: CASSISGGAASDTQYF. DNA for the CDR3: TGTGCCAGCAGCATTAGCGGGGGGGCCGCCTCAGATACGCAGTATTTT.

Written as DNA, the CDR3 is TGCAGCGTTATGCAGGGGGCGGCTGAAAAACTGTTTTTT. It codes for CSVMQGAAEKLFF. The chain couples TRBV29-1 to TRBJ1-4; 8 bases line up with TRBD1. CDR3 size: 13 residues. CDR1 and CDR2 from the germline V gene are SQVTM and ANQGSEA. V lost 5 bases and J lost 7; bases outside the gene matches: 6.

This clone turned up a few times. The V call is TRBV25-1, the J call TRBJ1-4; 7 positions match TRBD1. J gave up 4 bases and V 4 bases, and 6 bases lay outside the gene matches. The CDR3 has 15 amino acids. Germline CDR1 MGHDK, CDR2 SYGVNS. The CDR3 region is CASSGPTGYNEKLFF. The DNA for the CDR3 is TGTGCCAGCAGTGGCCCGACAGGGTATAATGAAAAACTGTTTTTT. The full variable domain, in which reference TRBV25-1 and TRBJ1-4 provide the parts outside the CDR3, is EADIYQTPRYLVIGTGKKITLECSQTMGHDKMYWYQQDPGMELHLIHYSYGVNSTEKGDLSSESTVSRIRTEHFPLTLESARPSHTSQYLCASSGPTGYNEKLFFGSGTQLSVL.

This clone was detected a few times. The chain joins TRBV7-9 to TRBJ1-5; no reliable D call. The CDR3 length is 14 residues. Trimming pared 3 bases from V and 5 bases from J, leaving 11 bases between. The V gene's germline CDR1 is SEHNR and CDR2 FQNEAQ (reference sequence). DNA of the CDR3: TGTGCCAGCAGCTTTGGAGACGGTTATCAGCCCCAGCATTTT. Translating gives CASSFGDGYQPQHF.

The rearrangement uses TRBV28 and TRBJ2-3; 12 nucleotides line up with TRBD2. Germline values: CDR1 MDHEN, CDR2 SYDVKM. The CDR3 is made up of 17 amino acids. V lost 5 bases and J lost 2; bases outside the gene matches: 8. This CDR3 reads CASSPPGLAGSTDTQYF. CDR3 in DNA: TGTGCCAGCAGTCCCCCCGGACTAGCGGGATCCACAGATACGCAGTATTTT.

Only one count was recorded for this clone. In the same sample, other DNA sequences code for this CDR3. The chain is built from TRBV6-5 and TRBJ1-5; no clear D. The V gene's germline CDR1 is MNHEY and CDR2 SVGAGI. The V end lost 3 bases, the J end lost 1 base, and 4 bases lay between the germline ends. The CDR3 covers 13 residues. The DNA of the CDR3 is TGTGCCAGCAGTTATGGCAGCAATCAGCCCCAGCATTTT. Translated, it gives CASSYGSNQPQHF.

This rearrangement joins TRBV7-2 to TRBJ1-2, with D perhaps TRBD1 (6 bases). This CDR3 is 14 amino acids long. Per germline, CDR1 SGHTA and CDR2 FQGNSA. Deletions cut 7 bases from V and 4 bases from J, with 16 bases between. The CDR3 protein is CASTVLGAGYGYTF. The CDR3, as DNA: TGTGCCAGCACCGTATTGGGGGCCGGCTATGGCTACACCTTC.

A few counts support this clone. The chain employs TRBV19 and TRBJ2-1; 9 nucleotides match TRBD1. Germline CDR1 and CDR2: LNHDA and SQIVND (reference sequence). The CDR3 extends over 17 amino acids. The J segment lost 0 bases and the V segment lost 5 bases, leaving 8 bases of the junction unmatched. The CDR3 coding sequence is TGTGCCAGTAGTCCGAGGGGACAGGGAGACTCCTACAATGAGCAGTTCTTC. Protein: CASSPRGQGDSYNEQFF.